The sequence of this T cell receptor (beta chain) was determined in a study of blood T cell repertoires in COVID-19 (TCRdb year 2020). For the wider study: Collaborator samples came from the United States, Italy and Spain and covered acute and convalescent phases of COVID-19. The prospective study material was composed of cDNA or gDNA derived from T cells, B-cell-depleted T cells, or PBMCs. Subjects who had been exposed to COVID-19, were actively infected with it, or had recovered from it provided the deeply sampled blood TCRbeta repertoires that made up the dataset. The repertoires were made available in a free public database intended to serve as a resource for research on the immune response to SARS-CoV-2. Samples came from the ongoing ImmuneRACE study (first 160 participants) plus 1,254 subjects from 6 global collaborators. Sample metadata almost always included a de-identified subject ID, COVID-19 status, age in years and sex. Where HLA class I and class II types were available, the types were taken from metadata supplied by the sample provider, not from assay-based typing. What the study reported, not specific to this receptor: Clinical and demographic metadata were provided uncurated, with the amount varying by source and participant.

With respect to this clone: Its antigen is not yet known. Base-call qualities are not available, and no considerably larger clone is one nucleotide away. Other nucleotide sequences from this sample produce the same CDR3.

In the prospective study, participants were about 18 to 95 years old, resided in about two dozen geographic areas of the United States, and were enrolled through a virtual design. Cohort assignment in the prospective study relied on participant-reported clinical history from a screening survey and a study questionnaire. Recovered participants in ImmuneRACE Cohort 3 were defined by two consecutive negative NP/OP PCR tests, clearance by a healthcare professional, or resolution of symptoms. Each participant in the prospective study had whole blood, serum and a nasopharyngeal or oropharyngeal swab collected by mobile phlebotomists. Over a roughly two-month period, participants in the prospective study had the option of providing additional blood draws and questionnaires. Prospective study blood samples were shipped either frozen or at room temperature before DNA extraction. The immunoSEQ Assay, a bias-controlled multiplex PCR, was used to amplify TCRbeta CDR3 regions from genomic DNA. Under the source paper's analysis protocol: Nucleated cell counts per sample were estimated from amplification of reference gene primers within the assay. To quantify the absolute abundance of each unique TCRbeta CDR3 rearrangement, sequence reads were collapsed and filtered. For each sample, productive Simpson clonality was calculated by taking the square root of Simpson's diversity index across productive rearrangements. Here the immuneACCESS table is served through TCRdb, limited to in-frame sequences with V and J called. Missing clones are a known gap in these copies; in checked studies unresolved V genes cover under half, and the rest lacks a known reason. Clone size and the V and J calls come from that table; the DNA yielded D and trimming. Counted in this sample were about 330,000 clones; approximately 89% of them appeared once. The top ten clonotypes cover over 4.5% of the sample.

The sequence derives from a man aged 25 to 40 who had recovered from COVID-19. The sequenced sample consisted of PBMCs or T cells enriched from blood (not recorded which).

Here is the DNA: TGTGCCAGCACCCTGGGGGGGGGCTCTAACTATGGCTACACCTTC. Its translation is CASTLGGGSNYGYTF. The chain employs TRBV6-5 and TRBJ1-2, and TRBD1 may be the D gene, going by 6 matching bases. The germline V gene specifies MNHEY as CDR1 and SVGAGI as CDR2. Inclusive of the bounding cysteine and phenylalanine, the CDR3 is 15 residues long. Only the CDR3 part of the read is kept: 45 bases, read in frame from the first base. Trimming costs V 7 bases and J 0 bases, and their ends lie 15 bases apart.